This TCR beta chain stems from a study of blood T cell repertoires in COVID-19. Recovered status in Cohort 3 required two negative PCRs, clearance, or symptom resolution. TCRdb's table, derived via immunoSEQ multiplex PCR, lists solely in-frame clones and lacks some. This table holds 250,000 to 400,000 clones, 80% to 90% found once. The germline V gene encodes CDR1 GTSNPN and CDR2 SVGIG (reference sequence). The CDR3 covers 16 residues. J lost 5 bases, V lost 1 base, and 9 bases had no gene match. This clone has more than one count but fewer than ten. Sequencing input: PBMCs or T cells enriched from blood (not recorded which). The clonotype was recovered from a woman aged 25 to 39 who had recovered from COVID-19. The gene calls are TRBV30 and TRBJ2-2; 8 nucleotides line up with TRBD2. This CDR3 reads CAWSALGRVRTGELFF. DNA for the CDR3: TGTGCCTGGAGTGCCCTCGGGAGGGTGAGAACCGGGGAGCTGTTTTTT.